What follows are 9 T cell receptor beta chains derived from one specimen sequenced in a study of T cells in Graves' hyperthyroidism and ophthalmopathy (dated by TCRdb to between 2019 and 2020). The library came from multiplex PCR. The sample was run on an Illumina HiSeq 2000. The TCR beta CDR3 regions were amplified from the RNA transcripts. For the first round of RT-PCR on the TCR CDR3, the HTBI primer set was used together with the Qiagen OneStep RT-PCR kit. Through fastp at Q25 and MiXCR, TCRdb rebuilt clones from the public reads, retaining in-frame beta chains. Merged by CDR3 protein, the rows form single entries marked with the most common genes and DNA. The sample data list roughly 500,000 distinct CDR3 sequences, and over 45% of these were observed just once. The top ten hold approximately 44% of the sample. Sequenced material: peripheral blood or thyroid tissue (not recorded which). The receptor source for this set is an adult woman with Graves' disease, either hyperthyroidism or ophthalmopathy (not recorded which).

The V and J genes are TRBV29-1 and TRBJ1-2; perhaps TRBD1 as D (5 bases). From germline, CDR1 is SQVTM and CDR2 ANQGSEA. The V and J ends lost 8 bases and 3 bases respectively, with 19 bases between them. The CDR3 length is 14 residues. The CDR3 nucleotides are TGCAGCTTAGCGGTCGGGACTTCGGACTATGGCTACACCTTC. Protein: CSLAVGTSDYGYTF.

Ten or more counts support this clonotype. The chain carries TRBV29-1 and TRBJ2-2; D gene uncertain. The CDR3 totals 11 residues. V lost 5 bases, J lost 7 bases, and 8 bases lay in between. Germline-derived CDR1 and CDR2 are SQVTM and ANQGSEA. The CDR3 DNA reads TGCAGCGTTAGGGTTTTCGGGGAGCTGTTTTTT. It yields the protein CSVRVFGELFF.

At least ten counts were recorded for this clonotype. The genes are TRBV7-9 and TRBJ2-2; D unresolved. CDR3 length equals 14 residues. The ends were cut back, 5 bases at V and 4 bases at J, with 11 bases in the middle. The V gene's germline CDR1 is SEHNR and CDR2 FQNEAQ (reference sequence). In DNA, the CDR3 is TGTGCCAGCAGCCCCTGGACCTTCACCGGGGAGCTGTTTTTT. It specifies CASSPWTFTGELFF.

As concerns this clonotype: A clone one base away is much larger, so this may be a read error. Because it lacks the conserved phenylalanine or tryptophan at the end, this CDR3 is likely a read error. This chain uses TRBV5-1 with TRBJ1-1, with unresolved D. Germline V gene lookup returns CDR1 SGHRS and CDR2 YFSETQ. V shed 1 base and J shed 1 base, with 8 bases lying between them. The length of the CDR3 is 14 residues. The CDR3 DNA sequence: TGCGCCAGCAGCTTGAACGCGGAGAACACTGAAGCTTTCCTT. Encoded protein: CASSLNAENTEAFL.

The chain links TRBV29-1 to TRBJ1-3; D ambiguous. Trimming shortened V by 7 bases and J by 4 bases, and 8 bases separated the two germline ends. Germline loops: CDR1 SQVTM, CDR2 ANQGSEA. CDR3 size: 11 residues. CDR3 nucleotides: TGCAGCGCCGAGGGAGGAAACACCATATATTTT. Encoded protein: CSAEGGNTIYF.

The chain links TRBV2 to TRBJ2-5; maybe TRBD2 (5 bases). The CDR3 spans 14 residues. Germline V gene data show CDR1 as SNHLY and CDR2 as FYNNEI. V was cut by 11 bases and J by 9 bases, with 25 bases left in between. The CDR3 sequence is CAGKRASSPEAQYF. As DNA, the CDR3 is TGTGCCGGAAAGAGGGCTAGCAGTCCTGAGGCCCAGTACTTC.

This clonotype came up many times. This chain joins TRBV20-1 and TRBJ2-5, with 10 bases lining up with TRBD2. Germline values: CDR1 DFQATT, CDR2 SNEGSKA (reference sequence). Trimming removed 0 bases from V and 5 bases from J; junction bases left unmatched: 6. This CDR3 spans 15 amino acids. The CDR3: CSARDVLAGRETQYF. In nucleotides, the CDR3 is TGCAGTGCTAGAGATGTACTAGCGGGAAGGGAGACCCAGTACTTC.

The chain links TRBV10-3 to TRBJ2-7; D is ambiguous. CDR3 length: 14 amino acids. CDR1 and CDR2 (germline): ENHRY, SYGVKD. V lost 6 bases and J 0 bases, leaving 12 bases between the germline ends. The CDR3 loop reads CAIRTSASSYEQYF. As DNA, the CDR3 is TGTGCCATCAGAACCTCCGCGAGCTCCTACGAGCAGTACTTC.

This clonotype was seen ten or more times. The V gene is TRBV7-2, the J gene TRBJ2-5; the match to TRBD2 covers 10 bases. The CDR3 totals 17 residues. Per the germline V gene, CDR1 is SGHTA and CDR2 is FQGNSA. V shed 1 base and J 5 bases; nucleotides not matched to a gene: 10. This CDR3 reads CASSLGPSGSTGETQYF. Here the CDR3 DNA reads TGTGCCAGCAGCTTAGGTCCTAGCGGGAGCACAGGGGAGACCCAGTACTTC. The complete variable domain, with remaining parts taken from reference TRBV7-2 and TRBJ2-5, reads GAGVSQSPSNKVTEKGKDVELRCDPISGHTALYWYRQSLGQGLEFLIYFQGNSAPDKSGLPSDRFSAERTGGSVSTLTIQRTQQEDSAVYLCASSLGPSGSTGETQYFGPGTRLLVL.